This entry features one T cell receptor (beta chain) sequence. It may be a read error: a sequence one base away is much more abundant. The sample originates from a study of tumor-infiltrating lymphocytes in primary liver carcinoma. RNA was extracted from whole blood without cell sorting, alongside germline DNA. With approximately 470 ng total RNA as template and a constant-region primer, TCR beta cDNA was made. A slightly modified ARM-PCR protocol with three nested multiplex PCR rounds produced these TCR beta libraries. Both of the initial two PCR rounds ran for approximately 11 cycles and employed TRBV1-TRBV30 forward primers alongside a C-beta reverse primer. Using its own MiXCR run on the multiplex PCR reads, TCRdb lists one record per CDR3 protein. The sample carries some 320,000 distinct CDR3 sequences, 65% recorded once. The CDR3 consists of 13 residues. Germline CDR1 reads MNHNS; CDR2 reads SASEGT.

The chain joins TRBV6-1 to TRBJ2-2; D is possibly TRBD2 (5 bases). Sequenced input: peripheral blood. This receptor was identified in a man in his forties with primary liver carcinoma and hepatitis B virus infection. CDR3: CASTRHSTGELLF. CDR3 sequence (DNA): TGTGCCAGCACGAGACATAGCACCGGGGAGCTGTTGTTT.